This record concerns one T cell receptor (beta chain) sequence. The antigen remains undetermined. An end of the junction does not agree with germline; a read error may underlie this. Germline-derived CDR1 and CDR2 are MGHRA and YSYEKL. This CDR3 comprises 17 residues. The sample is drawn from a study of tumor and adjacent non-tumor tissue in lung cancer. Study-wide context: Patients comprised about a dozen adenocarcinoma, 2 squamous cell carcinoma and 1 small cell lung cancer. Patients were aged about 31 to 85, some 10 men and about five women, stage I to III.

Study observations and caveats: Patients with more diverse tumor TCRs had worse survival. Significantly higher TCR diversity was found in tumor than normal lung.

No cell sorting was done before RNA was extracted from the tissue. The normal lung tissue was taken more than 3 cm from the tumor edge. TCRbeta libraries were built with three rounds of nested PCR, modified from ARM-PCR. TCRdb re-called the multiplex PCR reads with MiXCR, one entry per CDR3 protein. Of approximately 79,000 distinct CDR3 sequences detected, just over 75% appear once; the ten largest clones hold under 50%. The specimen sequenced was distant non-tumor lung tissue. The TCR was taken from a man in his 70s with non-small cell lung cancer. The chain employs TRBV4-1 and TRBJ2-7; TRBD2 matches at 9 bases. The chain's CDR3 is CASSQTMVAGALYEQYF. The CDR3 DNA reads as TGCGCCAGCAGCCAAACGATGGTAGCGGGGGCTCTCTACGAGCAATACTTC.